This T cell receptor beta chain is drawn from a study of technical replicates of blood from several donors. The table came from immunoSEQ multiplex PCR; TCRdb's copy has only in-frame clones and leaves some out. The sample shows about 70,000 clones, over 95% of them seen only once. Germline CDR1 reads MNHNS; CDR2 reads SASEGT. The CDR3 loop spans 15 amino acids. V gave up 3 bases and J gave up 5 bases, with 14 bases separating them. This sequence originates from a human donor in good health. Sequencing was done on a sample of T cells isolated from PBMCs. V usage is TRBV6-1 and J usage is TRBJ1-5; D gene ambiguous. DNA for the CDR3: TGTGCCAGCAGTGACCTATCTAACCTTTATCAGCCCCAGCATTTT. Amino acid sequence: CASSDLSNLYQPQHF.